The T cell receptor beta chain under discussion was sequenced for a study of STAT5B mutations in CD4+ large granular lymphocyte leukemia. General study points: Main leukemic clonotypes were patient-specific, but more than 20% appeared at low frequency elsewhere. Patient CD4-sorted repertoires stayed more clonal than healthy ones after leukemic-clone removal.

On this clone: Its antigen is still unknown.

V was clipped by 3 bases and J by 11 bases, with 16 bases between them. The CDR3 runs 13 residues. CDR1 is SGHNT and CDR2 is YENEEA in the germline V gene. Libraries were prepared by immunoSEQ multiplex PCR; TCRdb keeps only in-frame clonotypes and omits some of them. Of approximately 35,000 clones listed, approximately 82% were seen once; the top ten hold about 7%. The TCR sequence derives from a human donor in good health. The sample comprised CD4+ T cells from blood buffy coats. The chain couples TRBV11-3 to TRBJ1-1, with unresolved D. CDR3 sequence (DNA): TGTGCCAGCAGCTTGGACTCCCGGCAGGCGGCTTTCTTT. Its protein is CASSLDSRQAAFF.